This section outlines one TCR beta chain sequence together with its context. These data come from a study of early T cells in non-severe SARS-CoV-2 infection. Germline V gives CDR1 GTSNPN, CDR2 SVGIG (reference sequence). The CDR3 spans 16 residues. Trimming left V 4 bases short and J 4 bases short, with 23 bases between. One entry per CDR3 protein results from TCRdb running MiXCR on the 5' RACE reads. The sample includes about 89,000 distinct CDR3 sequences, approximately 14% seen only once; the top ten take about 0.59%. The chain recombines TRBV30 with TRBJ2-7; D unresolved. The TCR sequence derives from an adult who was a healthcare worker with PCR-confirmed SARS-CoV-2 infection or an uninfected control (not recorded which). Sequenced material: whole blood. The CDR3 coding sequence is TGTGCCTGGAAAGGCCTGTTTGGCTTAATTTTGTACGAGCAGTACGTC. Protein product: CAWKGLFGLILYEQYV.